This T cell receptor (beta chain) was documented in a study of cytomegalovirus exposure and HLA in healthy donors (dated by TCRdb to 2016 to 2017). Regarding the research as a whole: An earlier analysis of some 620 of the donors reported about 300 Gb of sequence data and roughly 120 million unique TCR beta sequences obtained from some 200 million T cells. About 320 gigabases of sequencing data and 80 million or so unique TCR sequences were included in an early release covering 550 to 800 HLA-typed donors. The genetic ancestry cluster associated with self-reported Caucasian donors included around 76% of the roughly 410 genotyped donors. The aim of the study was to test whether cataloging public T cell receptors could identify signatures of past pathogen exposure. Using immunosequencing, the study profiled T cell repertoires from 666 subjects and related those repertoires to cytomegalovirus serostatus. In addition to the first cohort of 666 subjects, a separate validation cohort of approximately 130 different subjects was used. The study combined high-throughput TCR immunosequencing, statistical association of individual TCRs with disease status, and machine learning to predict cytomegalovirus infection status. A later analysis re-examined previously published TCR beta repertoires from several hundred donors and added high-resolution HLA genotyping to investigate patterns of TCR occurrence. Rather than using new phenotypic data, the later analysis identified candidate immune exposures from TCR beta sequences and from how often those sequences occurred across donors. In an earlier analysis of around 540 of the donors, high-throughput TCR beta sequencing was used to judge whether each TCR beta V gene segment behaved as functional or pseudogenic. Donor age, sex, ethnicity and CMV serostatus were compiled together with the repertoire data. A later genetic analysis took genome-wide SNP genotypes for about 65% of the 666 donors and used that subset as a discovery cohort. All discovery cohort repertoires had been generated on a single sequencing platform. HLA typing covered class I and class II loci at four-digit resolution. The number of typed donors differed by locus: about 629-630 for A, B, C, DRB1 and DQB1; approximately 520 for DQA1; 606 for DPA1; and roughly 450 for DPB1. Four to six DR-DQ haplotypes were handled as single units for association and clustering, since linkage in the cohort was strong. Among around 400 genotyped donors of the cohort, an average of around 240,000 unique TCR beta nucleotide sequences were sequenced per donor, 15% to 20% of them non-productive.

The cohort comprised 670 or so healthy bone marrow donors. At the time of sampling, all cohort members were nominally healthy, though unrecorded immune exposures were likely present. The donor tested CMV seropositive, placing the donor among the 250 to 300 seropositive members of the cohort. A peripheral blood sample was provided by each donor, and peripheral blood mononuclear cells were used for TCR beta sequencing. The Qiagen DNeasy Blood Extraction Kit was used to extract genomic DNA from the blood cell samples. V has 9 bases trimmed and J has 7 bases trimmed; junction bases matching no gene number 13. The CDR3 has 15 amino acids, counting the end cysteine and phenylalanine. Only CDR3 DNA is held: 45 bases, read in frame from base 1. Looking up the germline V gene yields CDR1 MDHEN and CDR2 SYDVKM. Library preparation used the immunoSEQ multiplex PCR assay. For the multiplex PCR, a mixture combining 60 forward primers for TCR Vbeta segments and 13 reverse primers for TCR Jbeta segments was used. The CDR3 region of rearranged TCR beta genes was amplified from genomic DNA with a multiplex PCR assay. The Illumina HiSeq System was used to sequence the amplified TCR beta libraries as 87-base-pair reads. In the authors' own workflow: In a later analysis, tens of millions of unique TCR beta chains were counted across the 690 or so repertoires, and roughly 11 million of these chains were shared by at least two donors. To remove PCR and sequencing errors, raw reads were error-corrected and collapsed into unique sequences using a nearest-neighbor algorithm that merged closely related sequences. Alignment of CDR3 sequences to IMGT reference sequences was used to assign V, D and J gene segments. For a sequence to be retained, a match of at least six nucleotides was required to both a V gene segment and a J gene segment. Rearrangements were called productive when the CDR3 lacked stop codons and stayed in frame with V and J; all others were non-productive. Following IMGT convention, CDR3 was defined as the stretch from the second conserved V-encoded cysteine up to the conserved J-encoded phenylalanine. The earlier analysis of roughly 590 of the donors excluded any sequence lacking an unambiguous match to a single V gene segment. An earlier analysis of a few hundred of the donors called V segments functional above 56.7% productive rearrangements and segregating when the between-donor standard deviation exceeded 5%. To diagnose cytomegalovirus status from the catalog of TCR beta chain sequences, a statistical classification framework was built. V and J gene assignment, in a later analysis, came from comparing TCR nucleotide sequences with IMGT/GENE-DB human TR gene sequences. The TCRdist pipeline was used in a later analysis to assign CDR3 sequences and most-parsimonious VDJ recombination scenarios. In a later analysis, every TCR beta chain was defined by the combination of its CDR3 amino acid sequence and its V-gene family, and reads without a unique V-gene family were dropped. A later analysis removed several hundred highly shared, low-generation-probability nucleotide sequences to deal with suspected cross-contamination and a sequencing artifact. For each public chain, a later analysis derived a clonal expansion index from normalized ranks of inferred template counts within each repertoire. A later analysis computed generation probabilities with a VDJ recombination model fitted to out-of-frame rearrangements, and checked the results against IGoR. Hypergeometric tests were used in a later analysis to score TCR-TCR, TCR-HLA and TCR-CMV co-occurrence, with a repertoire-size bias correction applied to the TCR pairs. To estimate false discovery rates, a later analysis permuted the HLA or CMV assignments 20 times. In a later analysis, co-occurring TCRs were grouped with DBSCAN, and TCRdist sequence similarity was added when clustering was performed within HLA-allele-positive subsets. Repertoires with fewer than 30,000 or more than 120,000 public chains, plus five repertoires with anomalous nucleotide sharing, were excluded from co-occurrence clustering. The clones in this table, taken by TCRdb from immuneACCESS, are in-frame only. Not every clone is retained; where verified, under half of the shortfall comes from an unresolved V gene, and the cause of the rest is unknown. The V and J calls and clone size come from that table; D and trimming were worked out from the DNA. This sample is represented by about 180,000 clones; 65% to 80% of them were singletons. The ten largest clones capture about 2.5% of the sample.

Points the paper makes about the study in general: A cluster of highly shared sequence variants was judged likely to represent a technical artifact of the sequencing pipeline. Across donors, most TCR sequences were observed very rarely, whereas some public TCRs were present in many individuals. A later analysis reported that several top co-occurrence clusters appeared linked to parvovirus B19, influenza, CMV and Epstein-Barr virus. According to a later analysis, TCR association rates differed among HLA loci, with DRB1 alleles showing the most associated TCRs and HLA-C alleles showing the fewest. The study gave a list of about 170 TCR beta chains associated with cytomegalovirus. Roughly 15 rarely observed V segments, including chromosome 9 orphons, were excluded from the earlier analysis of several hundred of the donors because counts were too low. Specific HLA alleles were associated with over 15,000 TCR beta sequences at a false discovery rate of 0.05 in a later analysis. The classifier was reported to diagnose cytomegalovirus status with high specificity and sensitivity in both the original cohort and the validation cohort. Linkage disequilibrium might explain the correlated functional status among segregating V segments, but an unknown experimental factor could not be ruled out. In a later analysis, most CMV-associated TCR beta chains were found to appear HLA-restricted, with HLA associations seemingly driven largely by CMV exposure. According to a later genetic analysis, donors in an Asian-associated ancestry cluster had fewer N-insertions in productive TCRs than the approximately 690-donor mean. Roughly uniform sequencing depth across donors was assumed in presence/absence analyses, although this assumption may not hold. A further reported finding was that TCR beta sequences accurately predicted the HLA-A and HLA-B alleles for most subjects in the first cohort. A few of the identified cytomegalovirus-associated TCR beta chains were confirmed in vitro to be specific for cytomegalovirus antigens. Because HLA typing was unavailable for some donors at each locus, only the typed subset was used in association tests. When HLA alleles, especially DR and DQ, strongly co-occurred, attributing TCR associations to individual alleles was difficult. The authors suggested that the approach could potentially be generalized to other disease states and immunological phenotypes. For the cohort, immune exposure information was limited to CMV serostatus. Some IMGT-functional V segments, including TRBV6-2 and TRBV6-3, could not be distinguished by the 87-base-pair reads and were therefore excluded. V-gene and J-gene trimming of TCR beta chains was associated with a missense DCLRE1C variant in a later genetic analysis, and the association was replicated in an independent cohort. A later analysis found that HLA-associated TCR beta chains were more clonally expanded and had lower generation probabilities than equally common non-associated chains. The cohort was sequenced for TCR beta chains only, and without alpha or paired-chain data the features that could be detected were limited. In an earlier analysis of around 600 of the donors, most TCR beta V segments were observed in productive rearrangements about 90% or about 30% of the time, broadly matching IMGT annotations.

A word on this clone: Its antigen is still unknown. There are no base qualities to consult, and no much larger clone falls within one base.

Source material: PBMCs. The origin of this receptor is a woman aged 25 to 39 in good health and CMV-seropositive. The V and J genes are TRBV28 and TRBJ2-1; 9 of the junction bases match TRBD1. The base sequence is TGTGCCAGTCGCCCTACCGGGACAGGGTCAAATGAGCAGTTCTTC. It translates to CASRPTGTGSNEQFF.